This is a list of T cell receptor beta chains from one sample in a study of cytomegalovirus exposure and HLA in healthy donors. Produced via immunoSEQ multiplex PCR; TCRdb's table is partial and in-frame only. The sample includes tens of thousands of clones, around 10% of them seen just once. Sequenced: PBMCs. These receptors originate from a man aged 60-69 years in good health and CMV-seropositive. Both conserved end residues are part of each CDR3. A D gene is named only where the DNA matches it firmly. Some rows have no size entry. The others give once, few or many, or a class for an expanded clone.

clone_size,d_call,j_call,v_call,cdr3_nt,cdr3_aa
-,TRBD1,TRBJ1-1,TRBV5-1,TGCGCCAGCAGCCTCACAGGGGGCACTGAAGCTTTCTTT,CASSLTGGTEAFF
few,TRBD2,TRBJ2-1,TRBV7-6,TGTGCCAGCAGCTTAGGGACTAGCGGCAATGAGCAGTTCTTC,CASSLGTSGNEQFF
-,TRBD2,TRBJ2-5,TRBV4-1,TGCGCCAGCAGCCAAGAGGTAGGACGGCGGACGGGAGGGACCCAGTACTTC,CASSQEVGRRTGGTQYF
few,TRBD1,TRBJ1-1,TRBV14,TGTGCCAGCAGCCAATTAACAGGGGTGACTGAAGCTTTCTTT,CASSQLTGVTEAFF
few,TRBD1,TRBJ2-2,TRBV9,TGTGCCAGCAGCATCCGGGACAGGGGTGTCGGGGAGCTGTTTTTT,CASSIRDRGVGELFF
few,TRBD1,TRBJ2-2,TRBV6-4,TGTGCCAGCAGTTCGGGACAGGAGCCCGGGGAGCTGTTTTTT,CASSSGQEPGELFF
few,-,TRBJ2-2,TRBV28,TGTGCCAGCAGTAGGGGGGGAGCGGCCGGGGAGCTGTTTTTT,CASSRGGAAGELFF
few,TRBD1,TRBJ2-7,TRBV27,TGTGCCAGCTCGGAAGGGACAGGGGGTTACGAGCAGTACTTC,CASSEGTGGYEQYF
-,TRBD1,TRBJ1-4,TRBV2,TGTGCCAGCAGGGACAGGGTGGGCAAAGAAAAACTGTTTTTT,CASRDRVGKEKLFF
few,TRBD1,TRBJ1-6,TRBV13,TGTGCCAGCAGCCTGACAGGGGGCTATAATTCACCCCTCCACTTT,CASSLTGGYNSPLHF
-,-,TRBJ2-3,TRBV18,TGTGCCAGCTCACCAGAGAGGGTCAACACAGATACGCAGTATTTT,CASSPERVNTDTQYF
-,TRBD2,TRBJ2-5,TRBV11-1,TGTGCCAGCAGCTTAGAAAGTAGCGGGGGGCAGACCCAGTACTTC,CASSLESSGGQTQYF
few,TRBD1,TRBJ1-1,TRBV5-1,TGCGCCAGCAGCCCCAGGGGGATGAACACTGAAGCTTTCTTT,CASSPRGMNTEAFF
few,TRBD1,TRBJ1-3,TRBV30,TGTGCCTGGGGAGATGGGACAGGGTATGGAAACACCATATATTTT,CAWGDGTGYGNTIYF
few,-,TRBJ2-1,TRBV6-1,TGTGCCAGCAGTGAGTTCAGCTACAATGAGCAGTTCTTC,CASSEFSYNEQFF
-,TRBD1,TRBJ2-1,TRBV5-5,TGTGCCAGCAGCTCACACTGGGGGACAGAAACCAATGAGCAGTTCTTC,CASSSHWGTETNEQFF
few,-,TRBJ2-7,TRBV5-1,TGCGCCAGCAGCAACAGGGAATACGAGCAGTACTTC,CASSNREYEQYF
few,-,TRBJ2-1,TRBV7-9,TGTGCCAGCAGCTTATCTGGCATTGCCTACAATGAGCAGTTCTTC,CASSLSGIAYNEQFF
-,TRBD2,TRBJ2-7,TRBV6-5,TGTGCCAGCAGCCTAGCGGGATCCTACGAGCAGTACTTC,CASSLAGSYEQYF
few,-,TRBJ2-4,TRBV5-1,TGCGCCAGCAGCTGGACTACGGGGAACATTCAGTACTTC,CASSWTTGNIQYF
few,-,TRBJ1-5,TRBV2,TGTGCCAGCAGAAACGAGGGCCTCCAGCCCCAGCATTTT,CASRNEGLQPQHF
-,TRBD1,TRBJ1-6,TRBV5-4,TGTGCCAGCAGCCGTCGGGACAGGGTGAATTCACCCCTCCACTTT,CASSRRDRVNSPLHF
few,-,TRBJ2-3,TRBV29-1,TGCAGCGTTGGGGCTAGTGGGGGGTCAGATACGCAGTATTTT,CSVGASGGSDTQYF
-,-,TRBJ1-1,TRBV27,TGTGCCAGCAGTTTATCCCTCGGGAAGGAAGCTTTCTTT,CASSLSLGKEAFF
-,-,TRBJ1-5,TRBV5-8,TGTGCCAGCAGCTTACCAGTTCAGCCCCAGCATTTT,CASSLPVQPQHF
-,-,TRBJ2-6,TRBV14,TGTGCCAGCAGCTCTGGTTGGCCTGGGGCCAACGTCCTGACTTTC,CASSSGWPGANVLTF
-,-,TRBJ1-2,TRBV28,TGTGCCAGCAGTTCCGGGGTCATCTATGGCTACACCTTC,CASSSGVIYGYTF
few,TRBD1,TRBJ1-4,TRBV4-2,TGTGCCAGCAGCCAAGGCTTACAGGGGGAAAAACTGTTTTTT,CASSQGLQGEKLFF
few,-,TRBJ2-3,TRBV11-1,TGTGCCAGCAGCTTTACTGCGGACTCTAGCACAGATACGCAGTATTTT,CASSFTADSSTDTQYF
-,-,TRBJ1-4,TRBV7-8,TGTGCCAGCAGCTTGCGAGAGTCCACAACTAATGAAAAACTGTTTTTT,CASSLRESTTNEKLFF
-,-,TRBJ2-5,TRBV9,TGTGCCAGCAGCGGCGGTGCAGGGCGAGAGACCCAGTACTTC,CASSGGAGRETQYF
-,TRBD1,TRBJ1-2,TRBV28,TGTGCCAGCGGCTCCCCGGGACAGGGGACCTATGGCTACACCTTC,CASGSPGQGTYGYTF
few,TRBD2,TRBJ2-1,TRBV27,TGTGCCAGCAGTCGGACTAGCATGAGCTCCTACAATGAGCAGTTCTTC,CASSRTSMSSYNEQFF
-,TRBD1,TRBJ2-1,TRBV5-1,TGCGCCAGCAGCTTCCGGGACAGTACCTACAATGAGCAGTTCTTC,CASSFRDSTYNEQFF
few,-,TRBJ2-7,TRBV7-6,TGTGCCAGCAGCTCAGGGCTAGACAGACCCTACGAGCAGTACTTC,CASSSGLDRPYEQYF
-,-,TRBJ2-5,TRBV6-1,TGTGCCAGCAGTGAGCAGACTAAGACCCAGTACTTC,CASSEQTKTQYF
-,TRBD2,TRBJ2-1,TRBV28,TGTGCCAGCAGCGCTGCGGGAGGGTCTGATCTCAGACAGTTCTTC,CASSAAGGSDLRQFF
-,-,TRBJ2-1,TRBV29-1,TGCAGCGTTGAGGGGGCGGGGGATATAGACAATGAGCAGTTCTTC,CSVEGAGDIDNEQFF
-,-,TRBJ1-6,TRBV11-2,TGTGCCAGCAGCTTTCCGACAGTTCGCGGTTCACCCCTCCACTTT,CASSFPTVRGSPLHF
-,-,TRBJ2-2,TRBV14,TGTGCCAGCAGCCAAGATAGAGGTTGGAACACCGGGGAGCTGTTTTTT,CASSQDRGWNTGELFF
few,TRBD2,TRBJ2-3,TRBV6-1,TGTGCCAGCAGTGAAGCCCTAGCGGGGGGTGGGGATACGCAGTATTTT,CASSEALAGGGDTQYF
few,TRBD2,TRBJ2-1,TRBV5-1,TGCGCCAGCAGCTTGGTTAGCGGGATATTCTCCTACAATGAGCAGTTCTTC,CASSLVSGIFSYNEQFF